Sequencing of this T cell receptor (beta chain) was carried out in a study of T cell responses to AZD1222 COVID-19 vaccine (dated by TCRdb to 2020 to 2022). As for the study more broadly: TCR sequencing covered 230 or so trial participants: about 210 given two doses of AZD1222 and 26 given two doses of MenACWY control vaccine. Trial participants were enrolled by age into 18-55, 56-69 and 70-plus year subgroups, with 148, 28 and 57 TCR-sequenced participants respectively. The investigation overall reported the following: Participants were mostly white British and included more females than males, and it was suggested by the authors that clonal diversity may have been underestimated. Conclusions about previously exposed vaccinees are limited because only six or seven AZD1222 recipients were SARS-CoV-2 seropositive at baseline. The 56-69-year group was small, and its depth increase did not reach significance, likely because of low power. Because no day 14 peak-response samples were available, the repertoires could be characterized only after the peak T cell response. The whole spike protein was spanned by vaccine-associated CD4 TCRs, and dominant responses were seen in regions 160-218 and 743-854. Reportedly, almost half of the unique spike-specific TCRs recognized epitopes lying outside the regions that are mutated in the B.1.351 and B.1.1.7 variants. After two AZD1222 doses, spike-specific TCR breadth and depth were significantly higher than at day 0 and than in MenACWY recipients.

The CDR3 regions of human TCRbeta chains were analyzed by immunosequencing. On the authors' methods: Repertoire TCRs were matched against a reference library of SARS-CoV-2-specific TCRs generated with the MIRA antigen-specificity platform. Breadth meant the fraction of unique TCRs that were SARS-CoV-2-associated, whereas depth meant the fraction of total T cells that were SARS-CoV-2-associated. Using the MIRA data, every spike-specific TCR was mapped to the spike region that the TCR reacted to and assigned to either a CD4 or a CD8 class. Log10-transformed breadth and depth values were compared by one-way ANOVA with Sidak's multiple comparisons tests. Held by TCRdb, this immuneACCESS table contains in-frame sequences only and omits some clones. Under half of the omission traces to an unresolved V gene where checked; the cause of the rest is unknown. Clonal size and the V and J genes are those of that table, whereas D and trimming came from the DNA. The sample profile shows 140,000 or so clones; about 86% of them were found once. The ten largest clones add up to around 5.1% of the sample.

The sample's time point label, in plain terms: about 28 days (+/-7) after the second vaccine dose. Because spike-specific TCR depth and breadth did not differ between the two schedules, AZD1222 recipients who got a second dose at roughly 4 weeks were pooled with those who got a second dose at roughly 12 weeks. The vaccinee samples were drawn from two UK trials, COV001 and COV002, one of which was a single-blind randomized controlled phase 2/3 trial testing AZD1222 (ChAdOx1 nCoV-19) in healthy adults. Trial participant PBMC samples were collected at day 0 and day 28 after the second dose for TCRbeta chain sequencing. On this clone itself: The target of this receptor is not known. Base qualities are not recorded, but no much larger clone differs from it by a single base.

CDR3 length: 12 amino acids, cysteine to phenylalanine. The CDR3 DNA has 36 bases and is translated from base 1. CDR1 and CDR2 were assigned from the germline V gene as MDHEN and SYDVKM. Trimming at the junction amounts to 6 bases on V and 5 bases on J, and the germline ends lie 10 bases apart. The sequences come from peripheral blood, collected 28 days after the second AZD1222 dose. The rearranged chain carries TRBV28 and TRBJ2-5; the D gene is not confidently resolved. This receptor was obtained from an adult who received the AZD1222 COVID-19 vaccine. The nucleotide sequence is TGTGCCAGCAGGCATCTGGGGGAGACCCAGTACTTC. Protein translation: CASRHLGETQYF.